This is a list of T cell receptor beta chains from one sample in a study of cytomegalovirus exposure and HLA in healthy donors. Sequenced by immunoSEQ multiplex PCR; TCRdb stores in-frame clones only, minus some. This table has around 92,000 clones, more than 60% appearing once. Specimen: PBMCs. The receptors derive from a man in his sixties in good health and CMV-seropositive. The CDR3 runs from the conserved cysteine through the conserved F or W.

j_gene | v_gene | CDR3aa
TRBJ2-1 | TRBV5-6 | CASSPIGTSGGGEQFF
TRBJ2-3 | TRBV6-1 | CASSDRGYTGTRTDTQYF
TRBJ2-7 | TRBV29-1 | CSVGVGGSSYEQYF
TRBJ1-6 | TRBV28 | CATRRGDSPLHF
TRBJ2-5 | TRBV5-6 | CASSDLQGSKRETQYF
TRBJ1-5 | TRBV28 | CASSLSRGQPQHF
TRBJ1-2 | TRBV4-1 | CASAQPGMWSGYTF
TRBJ1-2 | TRBV28 | CASSPNLDRGLGYTF
TRBJ1-1 | TRBV11-1 | CASRATGFTTEAFF
TRBJ2-7 | TRBV7-9 | CASSWNRGGFSYEQYF
NA | TRBV6-5 | CASSYSADSSYEQYF
TRBJ2-5 | TRBV30 | CAWSRQSQETQYF
TRBJ2-1 | TRBV7-8 | CASSFSRGGQQFF
TRBJ1-4 | TRBV6-1 | CASSPTGLFEKLFF
TRBJ2-3 | TRBV7-9 | CASSPPGDRYTDTQYF
TRBJ2-5 | TRBV6-1 | CASSDMGTGKETQYF
TRBJ2-7 | TRBV7-3 | CASSPLPGQDTSYGYEQYF
TRBJ1-2 | TRBV4-1 | CASSQEGGGALGGYTF
TRBJ2-3 | TRBV10-3 | CASTGQPRSTDTQYF
TRBJ2-7 | TRBV5-1 | CASQSRQDGEQYF
TRBJ2-5 | TRBV10-3 | CAISEDSQETQYF
TRBJ2-3 | TRBV9 | CASSPGLDTQYF
NA | TRBV7-9 | CASSEQGYEQYF
TRBJ2-3 | TRBV30 | CAWLRDRSSSTDTQYF
TRBJ1-6 | TRBV5-1 | CASSLGQASYNSPLHF
TRBJ1-1 | TRBV6-5 | CASSLLRNTEAFF
TRBJ2-3 | TRBV5-1 | CASSLPGGTDTQYF
TRBJ2-7 | TRBV5-1 | CASSTSDRAYEQYF
TRBJ2-2 | TRBV2 | CASSDGSGGSSGELFF
TRBJ2-2 | TRBV14 | CASSQVNQGELFF
TRBJ1-6 | TRBV7-9 | CASSLAVQGPNSPLHF